The 20 T cell receptor beta chains below were found in one sample sequenced in a study of T cells after posttransplantation cyclophosphamide. Sequencing was performed with immunoSEQ multiplex PCR; in TCRdb, only in-frame clones are kept and a portion is missing. The top ten clones hold 0.09% to 0.12% of a sample with some 30,000 clones, around 90% of them seen once. The naive gate required viable CD3+CD4+ or CD3+CD8+ cells with CCR7+CD45RA+CD45RO-CD95-CD27+CD28+ phenotype. Sequencing was carried out using naive CD4+ T cells sorted from blood. The receptors were gathered from a man aged 25-40 years in good health and a related stem cell transplant donor.

The genes are TRBV25-1 and TRBJ1-1, with 9 bases aligning to TRBD1. Germline CDR1 reads MGHDK; CDR2 reads SYGVNS. The CDR3 consists of 16 residues. With V trimmed by 4 bases and J by 5 bases, 11 bases remained unmatched. CDR3: CASSGYPGQGWTEAFF. The CDR3 coding sequence is TGTGCCAGCAGTGGATATCCGGGACAGGGATGGACTGAAGCTTTCTTT. The complete variable domain, with remaining parts taken from reference TRBV25-1 and TRBJ1-1, reads EADIYQTPRYLVIGTGKKITLECSQTMGHDKMYWYQQDPGMELHLIHYSYGVNSTEKGDLSSESTVSRIRTEHFPLTLESARPSHTSQYLCASSGYPGQGWTEAFFGQGTRLTVV.

The chain uses TRBV4-1 and TRBJ2-2; the match to TRBD1 covers 8 bases. J gave up 5 bases and V 4 bases, and 3 bases lay outside the gene matches. The CDR3 consists of 14 residues. Per the germline V gene, CDR1 is MGHRA and CDR2 is YSYEKL. CDR3 loop: CASSLGQGTGELFF. CDR3 DNA sequence: TGCGCCAGCAGCCTCGGACAGGGAACCGGGGAGCTGTTTTTT.

The chain is built from TRBV7-2 and TRBJ1-3, with 9 bases aligning to TRBD1. The germline gives CDR1 SGHTA, CDR2 FQGNSA. This CDR3 comprises 16 residues. V trimming: 5 bases; J trimming: 3 bases; junction bases outside the gene matches: 8. As DNA, the CDR3 is TGTGCCAGCAGCGCGGACAGGGGACGCATTGGAAACACCATATATTTT. This gives the protein CASSADRGRIGNTIYF.

The chain is built from TRBV5-1 and TRBJ2-3; 10 bases map to TRBD2. The length of the CDR3 is 15 residues. Germline V gene sequence: CDR1 SGHRS, CDR2 YFSETQ. V trimming: 1 base; J trimming: 4 bases; junction bases outside the gene matches: 3. Here the CDR3 reads CASSLQAGGPDTQYF. The CDR3 nucleotides read TGCGCCAGCAGCTTGCAAGCGGGGGGGCCAGATACGCAGTATTTT.

V gene TRBV5-4 combines with J gene TRBJ1-6; a possible D gene is TRBD1 (5 bases). Germline loops: CDR1 SGHNT, CDR2 YYREEE (reference sequence). This CDR3 is 16 amino acids long. V lost 4 bases and J lost 0, with 11 bases in between. The chain's CDR3 is CASSGAGISYNSPLHF. The DNA of the CDR3 is TGTGCCAGCAGCGGTGCAGGGATCTCCTATAATTCACCCCTCCACTTT.

The chain joins TRBV6-5 to TRBJ2-7, with TRBD1 matching 7 bases. The ends lost 7 bases at V and 1 base at J; junction bases unmatched: 7. CDR3 length equals 14 residues. CDR1 and CDR2 (germline): MNHEY, SVGAGI. CDR3 sequence reads: CASNPQGSSYEQYF. The DNA of the CDR3 is TGTGCCAGCAATCCACAGGGGTCGTCCTACGAGCAGTACTTC.

The chain is built from TRBV6-1 and TRBJ1-5, with D uncertain. The V end was cut by 4 bases, the J end by 0 bases, with 16 bases between. The CDR3 has 17 amino acids. CDR1 and CDR2 (germline): MNHNS, SASEGT. The CDR3 coding sequence is TGTGCCAGCAGTGCCCGCCCGATAACAGATAGCAATCAGCCCCAGCATTTT. Its protein product is CASSARPITDSNQPQHF.

The chain couples TRBV18 to TRBJ1-1; 7 bases align to TRBD1. After removal of 2 bases from V and 1 base from J, the junction contained 4 bases not matched to a gene. The CDR3 has 15 residues. Looked up from germline, CDR1 is KGHSH and CDR2 is LQKENI. CDR3 in amino acids: CASSPVTGKNTEAFF. As DNA, the CDR3 is TGTGCCAGCTCACCAGTGACAGGGAAGAACACTGAAGCTTTCTTT. Variable domain in full (rest from reference TRBV18 and TRBJ1-1): NAGVMQNPRHLVRRRGQEARLRCSPMKGHSHVYWYRQLPEEGLKFMVYLQKENIIDESGMPKERFSAEFPKEGPSILRIQQVVRGDSAAYFCASSPVTGKNTEAFFGQGTRLTVV.

The rearrangement joins TRBV28 to TRBJ2-7, with 7 bases lining up with TRBD1. The CDR3 length is 14 residues. V shed 8 bases, J shed 4 bases, and the junction held 11 bases outside the gene matches. Germline CDR1 and CDR2: MDHEN and SYDVKM. CDR3 loop: CASQPPGQQYEQYF. Here the CDR3 DNA reads TGTGCCAGCCAACCCCCGGGACAGCAGTACGAGCAGTACTTC.

V usage is TRBV11-2 and J usage is TRBJ2-1; 10 positions match TRBD2. V was clipped by 5 bases and J by 1 base; unmatched bases: 2. This CDR3 region has 15 residues. Germline V CDR1 and CDR2: SGHAT, FQNNGV. CDR3 loop: CASSRTSGSYNEQFF. The CDR3 DNA is TGTGCCAGCAGCCGGACTAGCGGATCCTACAATGAGCAGTTCTTC.

The J gene is TRBJ1-5, the V gene TRBV19; 8 positions match TRBD1. CDR1 and CDR2 from the germline V gene are LNHDA and SQIVND (reference sequence). V lost 9 bases to trimming and J lost 3 bases; unmatched junction nucleotides: 4. The CDR3 sequence is 13 residues long. This chain's CDR3 is CASQDRVNQPQHF. In DNA, the CDR3 is TGTGCCAGCCAGGACAGGGTCAATCAGCCCCAGCATTTT.

This rearrangement joins TRBV29-1 to TRBJ2-6, with D unclear. The CDR3 runs to 14 residues. V lost 1 base, J lost 2 bases, and 6 bases lay in between. Germline V lookup: CDR1 SQVTM, CDR2 ANQGSEA. The CDR3 DNA reads as TGCAGCGTTGAAGCCAGTGCTGGGGCCAACGTCCTGACTTTC. Translation gives CSVEASAGANVLTF.

The chain uses TRBV5-4 and TRBJ1-4; 8 positions agree with TRBD1. CDR3 length equals 16 residues. V shed 4 bases and J 8 bases; nucleotides not matched to a gene: 13. CDR1 SGHNT and CDR2 YYREEE come from the germline V gene (reference sequence). DNA for the CDR3: TGTGCCAGCAGCCCGGAGGCTGGACAGGGAGGGGAAAAACTGTTTTTT. Translation: CASSPEAGQGGEKLFF.

This sequence joins TRBV7-6 and TRBJ2-7; D is perhaps TRBD1 (6 bases). Between the trimmed V and J ends, which lost 4 bases and 0 bases, there was a span of 13 bases. Germline CDR1 reads SGHVS; CDR2 reads FNYEAQ. This CDR3 has 15 amino acids. For the CDR3, the DNA is TGTGCCAGCAGCTCCACGACAGGACCCTCCTACGAGCAGTACTTC. Translating it yields CASSSTTGPSYEQYF. The complete variable domain, with remaining parts taken from reference TRBV7-6 and TRBJ2-7, reads GAGVSQSPRYKVTKRGQDVALRCDPISGHVSLYWYRQALGQGPEFLTYFNYEAQQDKSGLPNDRFSAERPEGSISTLTIQRTEQRDSAMYRCASSSTTGPSYEQYFGPGTRLTVT.

The chain has TRBV19 and TRBJ1-1, with 7 positions matching TRBD1. This CDR3 has 19 residues. J gave up 0 bases and V 3 bases, and 16 bases lay outside the gene matches. Germline CDR1 is LNHDA and CDR2 is SQIVND (reference sequence). The CDR3 DNA reads as TGTGCCAGTAGTATGCTGTTTCCGACAGGGAGGCCCATGAACACTGAAGCTTTCTTT. It codes for CASSMLFPTGRPMNTEAFF.

This clone has only one observation. This rearrangement joins TRBV5-1 to TRBJ2-7; 10 nucleotides agree with TRBD1. The CDR3 loop spans 14 amino acids. CDR1 and CDR2 (germline): SGHRS, YFSETQ. The V segment lost 5 bases and the J segment 5 bases; nucleotides outside the gene matches: 7. The CDR3 sequence: CASRPGQGLNEQYF. As DNA, the CDR3 is TGCGCCAGCAGGCCGGGACAGGGGCTCAACGAGCAGTACTTC.

The rearrangement uses TRBV9 and TRBJ2-3, with a tentative D call TRBD2 (5 bases). The CDR3 contains 13 residues. V lost 0 bases to trimming and J lost 6 bases, with 8 bases between them. The germline gives CDR1 SGDLS, CDR2 YYNGEE. Written as DNA, the CDR3 is TGTGCCAGCAGCGTAGCTACGGGGGATACGCAGTATTTT. This gives the protein CASSVATGDTQYF.

The chain carries TRBV7-9 and TRBJ1-3; the D is unclear. Germline V gene sequence: CDR1 SEHNR, CDR2 FQNEAQ (reference sequence). The CDR3 spans 14 residues. Trimming removed 3 bases from V and 7 bases from J, with 13 bases in between. For the CDR3, the DNA is TGTGCCAGCAGCTTTACCCCTAGCTGGAACACCATATATTTT. This gives the protein CASSFTPSWNTIYF.

The V gene is TRBV4-2, the J gene TRBJ1-1, with D perhaps TRBD1 (6 bases). V dropped 1 base and J dropped 0 bases, with 12 bases sitting between them. There are 16 residues in the CDR3. The germline CDR1 and CDR2 sequences are LGHNA and YNFKEQ. CDR3 region: CASSQVTGNVNTEAFF. CDR3 sequence (DNA): TGTGCCAGCAGCCAAGTAACAGGGAACGTGAACACTGAAGCTTTCTTT.

The chain couples TRBV5-6 to TRBJ1-2, with 8 positions matching TRBD1. The length of the CDR3 is 16 residues. V lost 4 bases to trimming and J lost 10 bases; unmatched junction nucleotides: 18. The germline V gene has CDR1 SGHDT and CDR2 YYEEEE. CDR3 nucleotides: TGTGCCAGCAGCACCGCTGGACAGGGCAGATCTATGGACTACACCTTC. Residues: CASSTAGQGRSMDYTF.